What follows is one T cell receptor beta chain and its context. The data were taken from a study of OX40 agonist ivuxolimab in advanced cancers. V lost 6 bases, J lost 2 bases, and 7 bases lay in between. The germline V gene encodes CDR1 MNHEY and CDR2 SVGAGI. The length of the CDR3 is 12 residues. Data came from immunoSEQ multiplex PCR; TCRdb stores just in-frame clones and leaves some out. The sample lists tens of thousands of clones; 90% to 95% were seen once. The chain has TRBV6-5 and TRBJ2-5; D gene ambiguous. This specimen was CD4+ or CD8+ T cells sorted from blood, taken in a trial of the OX40 agonist ivuxolimab. This TCR derives from an adult with an advanced solid tumor such as melanoma, head and neck, liver or kidney cancer. The CDR3 DNA reads as TGTGCCAGCAGGAGAGGTCAAGAGACCCAGTACTTC. Protein sequence: CASRRGQETQYF.